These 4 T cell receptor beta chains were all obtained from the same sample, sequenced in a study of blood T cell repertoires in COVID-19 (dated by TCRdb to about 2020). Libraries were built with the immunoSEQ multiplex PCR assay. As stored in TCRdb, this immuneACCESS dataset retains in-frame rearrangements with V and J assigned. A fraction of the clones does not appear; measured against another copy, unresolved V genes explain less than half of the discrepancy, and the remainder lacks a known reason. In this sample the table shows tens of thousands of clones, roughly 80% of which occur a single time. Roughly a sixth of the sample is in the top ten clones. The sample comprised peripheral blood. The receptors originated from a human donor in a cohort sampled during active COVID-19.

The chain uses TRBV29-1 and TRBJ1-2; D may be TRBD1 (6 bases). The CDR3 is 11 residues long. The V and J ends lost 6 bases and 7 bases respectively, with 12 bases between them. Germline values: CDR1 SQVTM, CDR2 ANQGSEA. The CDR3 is CSVQQGPGYTF. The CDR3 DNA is TGCAGCGTGCAACAGGGCCCTGGCTACACCTTC.

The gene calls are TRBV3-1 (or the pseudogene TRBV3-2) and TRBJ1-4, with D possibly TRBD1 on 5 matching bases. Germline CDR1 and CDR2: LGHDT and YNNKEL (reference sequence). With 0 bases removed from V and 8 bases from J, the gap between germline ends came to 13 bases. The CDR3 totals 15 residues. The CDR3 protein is CASSQDLGPREKLFF. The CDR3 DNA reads TGTGCCAGCAGCCAAGATTTGGGGCCTCGGGAAAAACTGTTTTTT.

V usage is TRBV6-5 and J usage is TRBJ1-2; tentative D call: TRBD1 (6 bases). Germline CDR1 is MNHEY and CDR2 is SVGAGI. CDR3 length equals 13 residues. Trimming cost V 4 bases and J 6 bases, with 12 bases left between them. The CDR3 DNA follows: TGTGCCAGCAGTTCCCAGGCAGGGGATGGCTACACCTTC. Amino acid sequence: CASSSQAGDGYTF.

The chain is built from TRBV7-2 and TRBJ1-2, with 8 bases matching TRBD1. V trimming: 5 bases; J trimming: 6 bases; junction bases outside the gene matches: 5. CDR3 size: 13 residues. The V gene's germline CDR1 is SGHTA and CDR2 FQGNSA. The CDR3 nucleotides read TGTGCCAGCAGCCCGGACAGGGTTGATGGCTACACCTTC. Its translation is CASSPDRVDGYTF. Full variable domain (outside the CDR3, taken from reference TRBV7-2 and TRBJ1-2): GAGVSQSPSNKVTEKGKDVELRCDPISGHTALYWYRQSLGQGLEFLIYFQGNSAPDKSGLPSDRFSAERTGGSVSTLTIQRTQQEDSAVYLCASSPDRVDGYTFGSGTRLTVV.